This record concerns one T cell receptor beta chain sequence. This specimen belongs to a study of long-term antiretroviral therapy in people with HIV. Germline assignment: CDR1 MDHEN and CDR2 SYDVKM. This CDR3 is 15 amino acids long. The V gene end was trimmed by 7 bases and the J gene end by 8 bases; junction bases not matched to a gene: 10. Sequencing relied on immunoSEQ assay v3.0, run at survey level. The protocol was immunoSEQ multiplex PCR, while the TCRdb copy is restricted to in-frame clones and leaves out a portion. Of about 35,000 clones listed, 65% to 80% are singletons. The sequence derives from a man aged 50 or older with HIV. This sample comprised unsorted PBMCs, obtained 3 years after starting antiretroviral therapy. The rearrangement joins TRBV28 to TRBJ1-3; TRBD1 matches 11 bases. In DNA form, the CDR3 reads TGTGCCAGCATGTTTACGGGACAGGGGGAGGACACCATATATTTT. Translated: CASMFTGQGEDTIYF.